A single sample gave rise to the 9 T cell receptor beta chains below, sequenced in a study of blood T cell repertoires in COVID-19. Sequencing was performed with immunoSEQ multiplex PCR; in TCRdb, only in-frame clones are kept and a portion is missing. The profile shows about 250,000 clones, approximately 80% of them singletons. Sequenced: peripheral blood. These receptors were collected from a man at least 80 years old with acute or convalescent COVID-19.

V is TRBV5-1 and J is TRBJ1-4; TRBD1 matches at 11 bases. The length of the CDR3 is 18 residues. Trimming took 4 bases from V and 1 from J; bases not matched to a gene: 9. Germline CDR1 reads SGHRS; CDR2 reads YFSETQ. DNA for the CDR3: TGCGCCAGCAGCCTGGCAACCGGGACAGGGGGAACTAATGAAAAACTGTTTTTT. It codes for CASSLATGTGGTNEKLFF.

This clone was observed a handful of times. The chain links TRBV3-1 (or the pseudogene TRBV3-2) to TRBJ1-2; 7 nucleotides agree with TRBD1. This CDR3 is built from 15 residues. The trim removed 0 bases at V and 3 bases at J, leaving 4 bases unmatched. Germline assignment: CDR1 LGHDT and CDR2 YNNKEL (reference sequence). CDR3: CASSQDTGVYYGYTF. In DNA form, the CDR3 reads TGTGCCAGCAGCCAAGATACAGGGGTCTACTATGGCTACACCTTC.

This clone was recorded a few times. V and J are TRBV4-1 and TRBJ2-3, with D maybe TRBD2 (5 bases). Germline values: CDR1 MGHRA, CDR2 YSYEKL. The CDR3 length is 15 residues. The V and J ends lost 6 bases and 1 base respectively, with 14 bases between them. CDR3 region: CASRPWGEGTDTQYF. In nucleotides, the CDR3 is TGCGCCAGCAGACCGTGGGGAGAAGGCACAGATACGCAGTATTTT.

V is TRBV12-5 and J is TRBJ1-3, with D possibly matching TRBD1 (5 bases). The CDR3 consists of 15 residues. Germline V lookup: CDR1 LGHNT, CDR2 FRNRAP. The ends were cut back, 3 bases at V and 0 bases at J, with 9 bases in the middle. The CDR3 DNA is TGTGCTAGTGGTTTCTACAGGTACTCTGGAAACACCATATATTTT. Residues: CASGFYRYSGNTIYF.

V is TRBV3-1 (or the pseudogene TRBV3-2) and J is TRBJ1-2; D unresolved. In germline, CDR1 is LGHDT, CDR2 YNNKEL (reference sequence). V shed 4 bases and J shed 3 bases, with 12 bases lying between them. CDR3 length equals 14 residues. The CDR3 loop is CASSLLGRDYGYTF. CDR3 nucleotides: TGTGCCAGCAGCCTTCTCGGGAGGGACTATGGCTACACCTTC.

This chain joins TRBV27 and TRBJ2-7, with D tentatively TRBD1 (5 bases). Germline CDR1 reads MNHEY; CDR2 reads SMNVEV (reference sequence). With 4 bases removed from V and 5 bases from J, the gap between germline ends came to 9 bases. The CDR3 consists of 12 residues. Here the CDR3 DNA reads TGTGCCAGCAGTTCCACAGGTGACGAGCAGTACTTC. Its protein product is CASSSTGDEQYF.

This sequence joins TRBV5-4 and TRBJ1-4; 9 bases map to TRBD1. Germline V gene data show CDR1 as SGHNT and CDR2 as YYREEE (reference sequence). The CDR3 runs 15 residues. J gave up 5 bases and V 5 bases, and 7 bases lay outside the gene matches. The CDR3 region is CASSNTGGFNEKLFF. The CDR3, as DNA: TGTGCCAGCAGTAACACAGGGGGCTTCAATGAAAAACTGTTTTTT.

The chain couples TRBV5-6 to TRBJ1-6, with no clear D. Germline V lookup: CDR1 SGHDT, CDR2 YYEEEE. The CDR3 is 14 amino acids. The V end was cut by 2 bases, the J end by 10 bases, with 13 bases between. The CDR3, as DNA: TGTGCCAGCAGCTTTGACACGCCCTTATCACCCCTCCACTTT. This translates into CASSFDTPLSPLHF.

This chain links TRBV3-1 (or the pseudogene TRBV3-2) with TRBJ2-3; TRBD1 aligns across 9 bases. V was pared by 8 bases and J by 4 bases, with 7 bases of the junction left unmatched. The CDR3 covers 14 residues. Looked up from germline, CDR1 is LGHDT and CDR2 is YNNKEL (reference sequence). The CDR3 DNA is TGTGCCAGCTCCGGGACAGGGTATTCAGATACGCAGTATTTT. It translates to CASSGTGYSDTQYF.